This passage covers 24 T cell receptor beta chains from one sample sequenced in a study of coeliac disease. Some clones are missing from TCRdb's copy, which holds only in-frame ones; the method was immunoSEQ multiplex PCR. The sample yields some 4,000 clones, around three fifths seen once. Sequences were obtained from lymphocytes from the gut lamina propria. Receptors were obtained from a man between 65 and 85 years old without celiac disease.

This clone occurred a few times. This rearrangement joins TRBV7-6 to TRBJ2-2; the match to TRBD2 covers 8 bases. The germline V gene has CDR1 SGHVS and CDR2 FNYEAQ. With 5 bases clipped from V and 2 bases from J, the junction kept 16 bases outside the gene matches. This CDR3 spans 19 amino acids. The chain's CDR3 is CASSHRKRGGGSNTGELFF. CDR3 in DNA: TGTGCCAGCAGCCACCGAAAAAGGGGCGGGGGGTCCAACACCGGGGAGCTGTTTTTT.

V usage is TRBV19 and J usage is TRBJ1-2, with 8 bases matching TRBD1. Germline CDR1 and CDR2: LNHDA and SQIVND (reference sequence). This CDR3 has 14 residues. With V trimmed by 8 bases and J by 4 bases, 9 bases remained unmatched. The CDR3 DNA reads TGTGCCAGTGGGGGTTCGGACAGGGCCTATGGCTACACCTTC. Encoded protein: CASGGSDRAYGYTF.

V gene TRBV5-6 combines with J gene TRBJ1-1; TRBD1 is a possible D gene (5 bases). The CDR3 sequence is 17 residues long. CDR1 is SGHDT, CDR2 YYEEEE, per germline. The V and J ends lost 4 bases and 2 bases respectively, with 21 bases between them. The CDR3 sequence is CASSTPRPGGFNTEAFF. For the CDR3, the DNA is TGTGCCAGCAGCACTCCAAGACCCGGGGGGTTCAACACTGAAGCTTTCTTT.

The gene calls are TRBV29-1 and TRBJ2-7; TRBD1 is a possible D gene (8 bases). The CDR3 sequence is 18 residues long. Looked up from germline, CDR1 is SQVTM and CDR2 is ANQGSEA. V was cut by 3 bases and J by 3 bases, with 27 bases left in between. The DNA for the CDR3 is TGCAGCGTTGATTACAGGGGGGGAACTCTGCGTACACTCTACGAGCAGTACTTC. Encoded protein: CSVDYRGGTLRTLYEQYF.

The chain links TRBV5-6 to TRBJ1-3; 7 nucleotides match TRBD1. Germline V gives CDR1 SGHDT, CDR2 YYEEEE. The ends lost 1 base at V and 0 bases at J; junction bases unmatched: 7. The CDR3 extends over 17 amino acids. DNA of the CDR3: TGTGCCAGCAGCTTGAGGAGACAGGGTGGCTCTGGAAACACCATATATTTT. The encoded protein is CASSLRRQGGSGNTIYF.

The rearrangement links TRBV5-5 to TRBJ1-5; D remains unclear. The CDR3 spans 13 residues. Trimming cost V 4 bases and J 6 bases, with 11 bases left between them. Germline lookup yields CDR1 SGHKS and CDR2 YYEKEE (reference sequence). The CDR3 region has the DNA TGTGCCAGCAGCCTGGAGGGAGGTCAGCCCCAGCATTTT. This gives the protein CASSLEGGQPQHF. Drawing the rest from reference TRBV5-5 and TRBJ1-5, the complete variable domain is DAGVTQSPTHLIKTRGQQVTLRCSPISGHKSVSWYQQVLGQGPQFIFQYYEKEERGRGNFPDRFSARQFPNYSSELNVNALLLGDSALYLCASSLEGGQPQHFGDGTRLSIL.

By share, this clone ranks as large. The sample holds other DNA sequences that translate to the same CDR3. The rearrangement joins TRBV29-1 to TRBJ1-1; the D gene is possibly TRBD1 (5 bases). The CDR3 loop spans 12 amino acids. Deletions cut 4 bases from V and 5 bases from J, with 11 bases between. Germline CDR1 reads SQVTM; CDR2 reads ANQGSEA. This CDR3 is CSVGQGQTEAFF. The CDR3 region has the DNA TGCAGCGTTGGGCAGGGTCAGACTGAAGCTTTCTTT.

In nucleotides, the CDR3 is TGTGCCAGCAGTTACCAGACAGGTCAGGATCTGCGTGGCTACACCTTC. It codes for CASSYQTGQDLRGYTF. This chain links TRBV6-5 with TRBJ1-2; D might be TRBD1 (6 bases). Germline V gene lookup returns CDR1 MNHEY and CDR2 SVGAGI. The V end was cut by 2 bases, the J end by 7 bases, with 20 bases between. The CDR3 is 16 residues long.

V and J are TRBV19 and TRBJ1-1; D uncertain. Between the trimmed V and J ends, which lost 5 bases and 6 bases, there was a span of 13 bases. This CDR3 has 13 amino acids. Germline V gene data show CDR1 as LNHDA and CDR2 as SQIVND (reference sequence). The CDR3 nucleotides are TGTGCCAGTAGTGACGGGGTGCCACCTGAAGCTTTCTTT. This codes for CASSDGVPPEAFF.

This chain connects TRBV5-4 to TRBJ2-7, with 12 bases that match TRBD1. This CDR3 has 14 amino acids. Looked up from germline, CDR1 is SGHNT and CDR2 is YYREEE (reference sequence). With 5 bases clipped from V and 6 bases from J, the junction kept 6 bases outside the gene matches. Here the CDR3 DNA reads TGTGCCAGCAGTCCGGGACAGGGGGCTCGCGAGCAGTACTTC. Translated: CASSPGQGAREQYF.

The rearrangement uses TRBV14 and TRBJ1-2; the D gene is possibly TRBD1 (5 bases). In germline, CDR1 is SGHDN, CDR2 FVKESK. The CDR3 has 14 residues. The V gene lost 2 bases and the J gene lost 5 bases, with 12 bases spanning the gap. CDR3 region: CASSQQPGQYGYTF. The CDR3 DNA reads as TGTGCCAGCAGCCAACAACCAGGGCAATATGGCTACACCTTC.

The chain couples TRBV18 to TRBJ1-1, with 7 bases that match TRBD1. The CDR3 has 15 amino acids. J lost 0 bases, V lost 4 bases, and 5 bases had no gene match. Germline lookup yields CDR1 KGHSH and CDR2 LQKENI. The CDR3 spells CASSLQTGMNTEAFF. CDR3 nucleotides: TGTGCCAGCTCACTCCAGACAGGGATGAACACTGAAGCTTTCTTT.

The chain carries TRBV6-5 and TRBJ2-7; tentatively, D is TRBD2 (5 bases). Germline V gene data show CDR1 as MNHEY and CDR2 as SVGAGI. V lost 6 bases and J 0 bases, leaving 15 bases between the germline ends. This CDR3 comprises 15 residues. The CDR3 reads CASRLGRASSYEQYF. CDR3 DNA: TGTGCCAGCAGACTAGGACGGGCAAGCTCCTACGAGCAGTACTTC.

The CDR3 bases are TGTGCCAGCAGCCTCTGGACAGGGGAACCAGATACGCAGTATTTT. Its protein is CASSLWTGEPDTQYF. The chain is built from TRBV11-2 and TRBJ2-3; 9 nucleotides agree with TRBD1. The CDR3 runs to 15 residues. Trimming at V came to 5 bases and at J to 4 bases, leaving 7 bases not matched to a gene. Germline V CDR1 and CDR2: SGHAT, FQNNGV.

This chain joins TRBV18 and TRBJ2-7; possibly TRBD1 for D (6 bases). This CDR3 is 13 amino acids long. V was cut by 3 bases and J by 2 bases, with 8 bases left in between. CDR1 and CDR2 (germline): KGHSH, LQKENI. The CDR3, as DNA: TGTGCCAGCTCACCTACAGGGACCTACGAGCAGTACTTC. Residues: CASSPTGTYEQYF.

V is TRBV7-2 and J is TRBJ2-7; D unclear. V dropped 4 bases and J dropped 4 bases, with 11 bases sitting between them. Germline assignment: CDR1 SGHTA and CDR2 FQGNSA. The CDR3 is 13 residues long. The CDR3 DNA follows: TGTGCCAGCAGCTACGCCTCAGTTTACGAGCAGTACTTC. Its translation is CASSYASVYEQYF.

V gene TRBV5-1 combines with J gene TRBJ2-5; 12 bases agree with TRBD1. The junction had 10 bases not matched to a gene; V was cut back by 5 bases and J by 5 bases. Germline lookup yields CDR1 SGHRS and CDR2 YFSETQ. The CDR3 totals 16 residues. CDR3 sequence (DNA): TGCGCCAGCAGTAGAACGGGACAGGGGGCAGGTGAGACCCAGTACTTC. Amino acids: CASSRTGQGAGETQYF.

This clone showed up just once. Other nucleotide sequences from this sample produce the same CDR3. The V gene is TRBV5-1, the J gene TRBJ1-3; no firm D call. V was clipped by 4 bases and J by 3 bases, with 11 bases between them. There are 14 residues in the CDR3. Germline V gene lookup returns CDR1 SGHRS and CDR2 YFSETQ. CDR3 nucleotides: TGCGCCAGCAGCCCGGGAGAGGGTGGAAACACCATATATTTT. Translating it yields CASSPGEGGNTIYF.

This clone was seen a handful of times. The chain combines TRBV29-1 with TRBJ2-4; TRBD2 is a possible D gene (7 bases). Germline V gene data show CDR1 as SQVTM and CDR2 as ANQGSEA. The V end lost 6 bases, the J end lost 3 bases, and 21 bases lay between the germline ends. The CDR3 is 16 amino acids. CDR3 in DNA: TGCAGCGTCCTCGACCTTTCCGGGGGGCTCAAAAACATTCAGTACTTC. Its translation is CSVLDLSGGLKNIQYF.

The chain couples TRBV2 to TRBJ1-5; D ambiguous. This CDR3 comprises 14 residues. Trimming removed 3 bases from V and 0 bases from J, with 6 bases in between. The germline gives CDR1 SNHLY, CDR2 FYNNEI. CDR3 loop: CASSDVNSNQPQHF. CDR3 DNA sequence: TGTGCCAGCAGTGATGTAAATAGCAATCAGCCCCAGCATTTT.

This chain connects TRBV4-1 to TRBJ2-2, with D uncertain. The CDR3 is 17 amino acids. The V gene lost 4 bases and the J gene lost 0 bases, with 15 bases spanning the gap. CDR1 and CDR2 from the germline V gene are MGHRA and YSYEKL. DNA of the CDR3: TGCGCCAGCAGCCGAGAATCTGGTACTTCGAACACCGGGGAGCTGTTTTTT. It yields the protein CASSRESGTSNTGELFF.

This clone has a single count. The chain recombines TRBV7-8 with TRBJ1-6, with D perhaps matching TRBD1 (6 bases). V was trimmed by 5 bases and J by 0 bases, leaving 11 bases between them. CDR3 size: 16 residues. The germline gives CDR1 SGHVS, CDR2 FQNEAQ. This CDR3 reads CASSPGQSSYNSPLHF. CDR3 coding DNA: TGTGCCAGCAGCCCAGGACAGAGCTCCTATAATTCACCCCTCCACTTT.

The rearrangement joins TRBV6-1 to TRBJ2-1, with D tentatively TRBD2 (5 bases). The CDR3 totals 12 residues. Trimming removed 7 bases at V and 5 bases at J, with 9 bases between. In germline, CDR1 is MNHNS, CDR2 SASEGT. CDR3 amino acids: CASNLRDNEQFF. The CDR3 DNA reads as TGTGCCAGCAATCTGCGGGACAATGAGCAGTTCTTC.

A single count supports this clone. V usage is TRBV6-1 and J usage is TRBJ1-5; D possibly corresponds to TRBD1 (6 bases). V shed 3 bases and J shed 4 bases, with 25 bases lying between them. Per the germline V gene, CDR1 is MNHNS and CDR2 is SASEGT. The CDR3 runs 19 residues. CDR3: CASSDKGGGGSYGNQPQHF. The CDR3 DNA is TGTGCCAGCAGTGATAAGGGAGGGGGGGGTTCTTATGGGAATCAGCCCCAGCATTTT.